Shown below are 23 T cell receptor beta chains from a single sample sequenced in a study of technical replicates of blood from a handful of donors. Libraries were prepared by immunoSEQ multiplex PCR; TCRdb keeps only in-frame clonotypes and omits some of them. Of 45,000 to 60,000 clones listed, about 86% are singletons. The source material was PBMCs. The receptors derive from a human donor in good health. Some clones in this sample may be carry-over from other donors' samples.

The rearrangement links TRBV5-4 to TRBJ1-3, with 7 bases aligning to TRBD1. Trimming took 1 base from V and 1 from J; bases not matched to a gene: 2. Per the germline V gene, CDR1 is SGHNT and CDR2 is YYREEE (reference sequence). CDR3 length equals 15 residues. The CDR3 DNA reads TGTGCCAGCAGCTTGACAGGGGTTTCTGGAAACACCATATATTTT. It encodes CASSLTGVSGNTIYF. Together with reference TRBV5-4 and TRBJ1-3, the CDR3 gives the full variable domain: ETGVTQSPTHLIKTRGQQVTLRCSSQSGHNTVSWYQQALGQGPQFIFQYYREEENGRGNFPPRFSGLQFPNYSSELNVNALELDDSALYLCASSLTGVSGNTIYFGEGSWLTVV.

The J gene is TRBJ2-2, the V gene TRBV29-1; 8 bases are a match to TRBD1. This CDR3 spans 14 amino acids. The ends lost 4 bases at V and 1 base at J; junction bases unmatched: 2. Germline V gene lookup returns CDR1 SQVTM and CDR2 ANQGSEA. CDR3 region: CSVVGQENTGELFF. The CDR3 DNA follows: TGCAGCGTTGTGGGACAGGAGAACACCGGGGAGCTGTTTTTT.

This clone appeared a single time. The chain joins TRBV4-1 to TRBJ2-5; TRBD2 agrees at 8 bases. The germline V gene has CDR1 MGHRA and CDR2 YSYEKL. The CDR3 totals 15 residues. Unmatched junction bases numbered 2, after V lost 0 bases and J lost 2 bases. This chain's CDR3 is CASSQDQRGQETQYF. For the CDR3, the DNA is TGCGCCAGCAGCCAAGATCAGCGGGGGCAAGAGACCCAGTACTTC.

This clone appeared once. V and J are TRBV7-9 and TRBJ2-1, with 10 bases that match TRBD2. Germline CDR1 reads SEHNR; CDR2 reads FQNEAQ (reference sequence). The J segment lost 8 bases and the V segment lost 5 bases, leaving 12 bases of the junction unmatched. The CDR3 consists of 16 residues. The CDR3 DNA sequence: TGTGCCAGCAGCCCCCAGGCGGCTAGCGGGAGCGATGAGCAGTTCTTC. It is translated as CASSPQAASGSDEQFF.

The V call is TRBV27, the J call TRBJ2-7; possibly TRBD2 for D (6 bases). The CDR3 has 11 residues. V was cut by 8 bases and J by 5 bases, with 10 bases left in between. CDR1 is MNHEY and CDR2 is SMNVEV in the germline V gene (reference sequence). CDR3 nucleotides: TGTGCCAGCGGGAGGACTAACGAGCAGTACTTC. Its protein is CASGRTNEQYF.

The rearrangement joins TRBV30 to TRBJ2-1; D is uncertain. The CDR3 is 13 residues long. Germline V lookup: CDR1 GTSNPN, CDR2 SVGIG (reference sequence). Between the trimmed V and J ends, which lost 2 bases and 4 bases, there was a span of 9 bases. CDR3 nucleotides: TGTGCCTGGAGTTCGGCAGGATACAATGAGCAGTTCTTC. Translated: CAWSSAGYNEQFF.

The gene calls are TRBV30 and TRBJ2-1; D possibly corresponds to TRBD2 (5 bases). The CDR3 has 14 amino acids. Per the germline V gene, CDR1 is GTSNPN and CDR2 is SVGIG (reference sequence). The V end was cut by 0 bases, the J end by 5 bases, with 11 bases between. CDR3 DNA: TGTGCCTGGAGTGTCGGGATAGCGAACAATGAGCAGTTCTTC. This encodes CAWSVGIANNEQFF.

CDR3 in amino acids: CASSQDQLAGGANTGELFF. The DNA for the CDR3 is TGTGCCAGCAGCCAAGATCAGCTAGCGGGGGGTGCGAACACCGGGGAGCTGTTTTTT. This chain links TRBV4-2 with TRBJ2-2; 11 nucleotides line up with TRBD2. Germline trimming cut 0 bases from V and 0 bases from J; bases unmatched to any gene: 6. The CDR3 is 19 amino acids. Germline CDR1 reads LGHNA; CDR2 reads YNFKEQ.

The chain combines TRBV5-1 with TRBJ2-7; 12 nucleotides line up with TRBD1. Germline loops: CDR1 SGHRS, CDR2 YFSETQ. The length of the CDR3 is 16 residues. V shed 4 bases and J 7 bases; nucleotides not matched to a gene: 12. The CDR3: CASSLALGQGAWEQYF. The CDR3 DNA reads TGCGCCAGCAGCCTGGCCCTGGGACAGGGGGCGTGGGAGCAGTACTTC.

V usage is TRBV6-5 and J usage is TRBJ2-7; D unresolved. CDR3 length: 15 amino acids. The germline gives CDR1 MNHEY, CDR2 SVGAGI. Trimming took off 0 bases at V and 0 bases at J, with 9 bases between the two ends. The CDR3 sequence is CASSYSMAASYEQYF. DNA of the CDR3: TGTGCCAGCAGTTACTCGATGGCGGCCTCCTACGAGCAGTACTTC.

CDR3 protein: CASSYSRDEAFF. The CDR3 nucleotides read TGTGCCAGCAGTTACTCGAGGGATGAAGCTTTCTTT. This chain connects TRBV6-5 to TRBJ1-1; no definite D call. Germline V gene lookup returns CDR1 MNHEY and CDR2 SVGAGI. The V end was cut by 0 bases, the J end by 7 bases, with 6 bases between. The CDR3 spans 12 residues.

The V gene is TRBV7-9, the J gene TRBJ1-6; D gene ambiguous. V was cut by 4 bases and J by 7 bases, with 2 bases left in between. This CDR3 has 11 amino acids. Germline CDR1 and CDR2: SEHNR and FQNEAQ (reference sequence). CDR3 nucleotides: TGTGCCAGCAGCTCGAATTCACCCCTCCACTTT. Its translation is CASSSNSPLHF.

V and J are TRBV5-4 and TRBJ1-2, with D perhaps TRBD1 (6 bases). The CDR3 totals 16 residues. The germline V gene encodes CDR1 SGHNT and CDR2 YYREEE (reference sequence). Trimming shortened V by 4 bases and J by 2 bases, and 18 bases separated the two germline ends. The CDR3 loop is CASSLPGQGRNYGYTF. DNA of the CDR3: TGTGCCAGCAGCCTACCAGGCCAGGGGCGGAACTATGGCTACACCTTC.

The chain links TRBV5-1 to TRBJ2-7; 9 bases are a match to TRBD2. V gave up 1 base and J gave up 6 bases; unmatched junction bases: 5. The CDR3 length is 14 residues. From germline, CDR1 is SGHRS and CDR2 YFSETQ. CDR3 nucleotide sequence: TGCGCCAGCAGCTTGAGTCTAGCGGGGTTCGAGCAGTACTTC. It specifies CASSLSLAGFEQYF.

The chain employs TRBV7-9 and TRBJ1-2, with 9 bases identical to TRBD1. The ends lost 5 bases at V and 6 bases at J; junction bases unmatched: 4. The germline V gene has CDR1 SEHNR and CDR2 FQNEAQ (reference sequence). The CDR3 has 13 amino acids. The CDR3 here is CASSPDRGDGYTF. In DNA, the CDR3 is TGTGCCAGCAGCCCGGACAGGGGCGATGGCTACACCTTC. The variable domain in full, with the rest retrieved from reference TRBV7-9 and TRBJ1-2, is DTGVSQNPRHKITKRGQNVTFRCDPISEHNRLYWYRQTLGQGPEFLTYFQNEAQLEKSRLLSDRFSAERPKGSFSTLEIQRTEQGDSAMYLCASSPDRGDGYTFGSGTRLTVV.

This clone is a singleton in its sample. V and J are TRBV7-3 and TRBJ2-2; 7 positions agree with TRBD2. The junction had 0 bases not matched to a gene; V was cut back by 1 base and J by 1 base. CDR3 size: 15 residues. The germline CDR1 and CDR2 sequences are SGHTA and FQGTGA. The CDR3 sequence is CASSLSGGNTGELFF. DNA for the CDR3: TGTGCCAGCAGCTTAAGCGGGGGGAACACCGGGGAGCTGTTTTTT.

The chain couples TRBV6-1 to TRBJ1-1, with D possibly being TRBD1 (6 bases). The CDR3 is 14 amino acids. The V gene's germline CDR1 is MNHNS and CDR2 SASEGT. Trimming took 0 bases from V and 7 from J, leaving 12 bases between them. CDR3 in amino acids: CASSEAGTRFEAFF. The CDR3, as DNA: TGTGCCAGCAGTGAAGCCGGGACACGTTTTGAAGCTTTCTTT.

The chain carries TRBV9 and TRBJ1-6; D unclear. In germline, CDR1 is SGDLS, CDR2 YYNGEE. The length of the CDR3 is 20 residues. Trimming removed 1 base from V and 0 bases from J, with 20 bases in between. CDR3 region: CASSVLPGEAGSSYNSPLHF. CDR3 DNA: TGTGCCAGCAGCGTACTCCCTGGTGAAGCCGGGTCCTCCTATAATTCACCCCTCCACTTT.

The J gene is TRBJ1-4, the V gene TRBV5-4, with 7 bases lining up with TRBD1. The V segment lost 2 bases and the J segment 5 bases; nucleotides outside the gene matches: 6. The CDR3 spans 15 residues. The germline V gene encodes CDR1 SGHNT and CDR2 YYREEE (reference sequence). The CDR3: CASSLRTGKNEKLFF. DNA for the CDR3: TGTGCCAGCAGCTTACGGACAGGAAAAAATGAAAAACTGTTTTTT.

This rearrangement joins TRBV14 to TRBJ2-1, with TRBD2 matching over 9 bases. The CDR3 extends over 15 amino acids. V lost 4 bases to trimming and J lost 3 bases; unmatched junction nucleotides: 4. Germline CDR1 SGHDN, CDR2 FVKESK. The CDR3 loop reads CASSRISGSYNEQFF. The DNA for the CDR3 is TGTGCCAGCAGCCGCATTAGCGGGAGCTACAATGAGCAGTTCTTC.

The V call is TRBV19, the J call TRBJ1-2, with 7 bases aligning to TRBD1. V lost 6 bases to trimming and J lost 0 bases; unmatched junction nucleotides: 7. Looked up from germline, CDR1 is LNHDA and CDR2 is SQIVND (reference sequence). This CDR3 region has 15 residues. The CDR3 nucleotides are TGTGCCAGTAGACACGAAGGGACAGCTAACTATGGCTACACCTTC. As protein: CASRHEGTANYGYTF.

This sequence joins TRBV7-6 and TRBJ2-5; D is possibly TRBD2 (7 bases). V gave up 0 bases and J gave up 7 bases, with 18 bases separating them. Germline V gene sequence: CDR1 SGHVS, CDR2 FNYEAQ. CDR3 length equals 16 residues. The DNA for the CDR3 is TGTGCCAGCAGCTTAGCGCGGGGGACGGCAGGGGCGACCCAGTACTTC. Translating it yields CASSLARGTAGATQYF.

CDR3 coding DNA: TGTGCCAGCAGCTTAGTTTGGGGGGGGAGCACAGATACGCAGTATTTT. Translated, it gives CASSLVWGGSTDTQYF. This chain uses TRBV11-2 with TRBJ2-3, with 7 bases lining up with TRBD2. After removal of 1 base from V and 0 bases from J, the junction contained 4 bases not matched to a gene. The germline gives CDR1 SGHAT, CDR2 FQNNGV. This CDR3 has 16 amino acids.